These 17 T cell receptor beta chains were sequenced from one sample in a study of blood T cell repertoires in COVID-19 (dated by TCRdb to about 2020). Receptor libraries were prepared by the immunoSEQ multiplex PCR assay. This immuneACCESS table, as held by TCRdb, lists in-frame sequences with V and J called but not all clones. Of the missing ones, under half trace to an unresolved V gene in checked studies; the others have no known cause. This sample lists some 60,000 clones; around 70% were detected once. Around 19% of the sample is held by the ten biggest clonotypes. The sample comprised peripheral blood. The receptor source for this set is a woman between 50 and 59 years old with active or convalescent COVID-19.

The V gene is TRBV9, the J gene TRBJ2-5; 8 bases match TRBD2. Germline CDR1 is SGDLS and CDR2 is YYNGEE. Trimming removed 4 bases from V and 5 bases from J; junction bases left unmatched: 10. The CDR3 totals 15 residues. CDR3: CASSSGGRDLETQYF. The CDR3 bases are TGTGCCAGCAGCTCGGGGGGGAGGGATTTGGAGACCCAGTACTTC.

This clone was seen more than once but under ten times. The chain employs TRBV18 and TRBJ2-7, with 10 bases matching TRBD1. J lost 4 bases, V lost 3 bases, and 6 bases had no gene match. The CDR3 extends over 15 amino acids. The germline V gene encodes CDR1 KGHSH and CDR2 LQKENI. In DNA form, the CDR3 reads TGTGCCAGCTCACCCAACCGGGGACAGGGGTACGAGCAGTACTTC. Its protein is CASSPNRGQGYEQYF.

The chain joins TRBV7-9 to TRBJ1-2, with TRBD1 matching over 7 bases. Germline CDR1 and CDR2: SEHNR and FQNEAQ (reference sequence). CDR3 length: 13 amino acids. V shed 4 bases, J shed 3 bases, and the junction held 2 bases outside the gene matches. CDR3 protein: CASSSTGHYGYTF. The DNA of the CDR3 is TGTGCCAGCAGCTCGACAGGGCACTATGGCTACACCTTC.

J is TRBJ1-4 and V is TRBV9, with D unclear. Germline CDR1 and CDR2: SGDLS and YYNGEE. The CDR3 extends over 14 amino acids. The V end was cut by 0 bases, the J end by 2 bases, with 5 bases between. As DNA, the CDR3 is TGTGCCAGCAGCGTAGCGTCTACTAATGAAAAACTGTTTTTT. Amino acids: CASSVASTNEKLFF.

The J gene is TRBJ1-2, the V gene TRBV19, with TRBD1 as a possible D gene (5 bases). Germline V gives CDR1 LNHDA, CDR2 SQIVND (reference sequence). The V end was cut by 3 bases, the J end by 5 bases, with 13 bases between. The CDR3 spans 14 residues. CDR3 residues: CASSISGGEYGYTF. CDR3 bases: TGTGCCAGTAGTATTTCGGGAGGGGAATATGGCTACACCTTC.

V is TRBV28 and J is TRBJ2-1, with 9 bases matching TRBD2. Per germline, CDR1 MDHEN and CDR2 SYDVKM. Trimming cost V 4 bases and J 5 bases; bases outside gene matches: 18. The CDR3 spans 19 residues. In DNA form, the CDR3 reads TGTGCCAGCAGTTCCCCGGGGGGGAAAGGCGGGAGGGCCAACAATGAGCAGTTCTTC. It encodes CASSSPGGKGGRANNEQFF.

This clone was seen a single time. This chain links TRBV19 with TRBJ2-7, with TRBD1 matching over 9 bases. The CDR3 contains 14 residues. Germline values: CDR1 LNHDA, CDR2 SQIVND (reference sequence). Trimming at V came to 5 bases and at J to 5 bases, leaving 7 bases not matched to a gene. CDR3 protein: CASSAGQGFNEQYF. The CDR3 region has the DNA TGTGCCAGTAGTGCGGGACAGGGTTTCAACGAGCAGTACTTC.

This clone was seen a single time. The rearrangement joins TRBV18 to TRBJ2-5, with D unclear. Germline assignment: CDR1 KGHSH and CDR2 LQKENI. This CDR3 region has 13 residues. Trimming removed 6 bases at V and 3 bases at J, with 11 bases between. Here the CDR3 reads CASSMALKETQYF. The CDR3 DNA follows: TGTGCCAGCTCCATGGCCCTTAAAGAGACCCAGTACTTC.

This chain joins TRBV2 and TRBJ1-5; D is perhaps TRBD1 (5 bases). The CDR3 contains 15 residues. V lost 1 base, J lost 3 bases, and 10 bases lay in between. Germline V gene data show CDR1 as SNHLY and CDR2 as FYNNEI. The chain's CDR3 is CASSEDRRPNQPQHF. The CDR3 nucleotides are TGTGCCAGCAGTGAAGACAGGAGACCCAATCAGCCCCAGCATTTT.

This chain joins TRBV24-1 and TRBJ2-1, with 12 bases matching TRBD2. The V and J ends lost 3 bases and 9 bases, in that order; junction bases with no gene match: 11. The germline gives CDR1 KGHDR, CDR2 SFDVKD. The CDR3 has 17 residues. CDR3 DNA: TGTGCCACCAGTGATGGGGCTAGCGGGAGGGCCAAAGGTGAGCAGTTCTTC. Amino acid sequence: CATSDGASGRAKGEQFF.

This chain joins TRBV19 and TRBJ1-2; 8 bases fit TRBD1. The CDR3 contains 19 residues. Per germline, CDR1 LNHDA and CDR2 SQIVND (reference sequence). Trimming at V came to 5 bases and at J to 1 base, leaving 18 bases not matched to a gene. Written as DNA, the CDR3 is TGTGCCAGTAGTGCCGGACAGGGAGACCCTTCTCTGTTTAACTATGGCTACACCTTC. This translates into CASSAGQGDPSLFNYGYTF.

This clone came up a few times. The chain employs TRBV19 and TRBJ1-5; D is unclear. The V end lost 3 bases, the J end lost 4 bases, and 10 bases lay between the germline ends. The CDR3 extends over 14 amino acids. Germline CDR1 LNHDA, CDR2 SQIVND (reference sequence). In nucleotides, the CDR3 is TGTGCCAGTAGTATCAACGGGGTAAATCAGCCCCAGCATTTT. This sequence encodes CASSINGVNQPQHF. Variable domain in full (rest from reference TRBV19 and TRBJ1-5): DGGITQSPKYLFRKEGQNVTLSCEQNLNHDAMYWYRQDPGQGLRLIYYSQIVNDFQKGDIAEGYSVSREKKESFPLTVTSAQKNPTAFYLCASSINGVNQPQHFGDGTRLSIL.

The chain joins TRBV29-1 to TRBJ2-5; a weak D match, TRBD2 (5 bases). From germline, CDR1 is SQVTM and CDR2 ANQGSEA. This CDR3 is built from 12 residues. V shed 7 bases and J shed 2 bases, with 11 bases lying between them. In nucleotides, the CDR3 is TGCAGCGCTTATCGGGGTCAAGAGACCCAGTACTTC. Amino acids: CSAYRGQETQYF.

This chain joins TRBV10-1 and TRBJ2-7, with TRBD2 matching over 7 bases. Germline V CDR1 and CDR2: WNHNN, SYGVQD (reference sequence). After removal of 8 bases from V and 4 bases from J, the junction contained 5 bases not matched to a gene. The CDR3 runs 12 residues. Here the CDR3 reads CASPGGGYEQYF. DNA for the CDR3: TGCGCCAGCCCTGGGGGGGGATACGAGCAGTACTTC.

As regards this clone: It is likely a read error, because the conserved phenylalanine at the end of the CDR3 is missing. The CDR3 DNA is TGCGCTACCGGCGTTAGCGACGAGCAGTACCTC. Its protein product is CATGVSDEQYL. The rearrangement joins TRBV28 to TRBJ2-7; TRBD2 is a possible D gene (5 bases). Per the germline V gene, CDR1 is MDHEN and CDR2 is SYDVKM. This CDR3 region has 11 residues.

This clone was found once. The chain has TRBV30 and TRBJ2-7, with TRBD2 identical over 8 bases. After removal of 2 bases from V and 5 bases from J, the junction contained 8 bases not matched to a gene. The CDR3 runs to 14 residues. Germline V gives CDR1 GTSNPN, CDR2 SVGIG (reference sequence). The CDR3 DNA sequence: TGTGCCTGGAGTCATGGCGGGAGGTCCAACGAGCAGTACTTC. It translates to CAWSHGGRSNEQYF.

The gene calls are TRBV3-1 (or the pseudogene TRBV3-2) and TRBJ2-1, with TRBD2 identical over 7 bases. The CDR3 runs 17 residues. CDR1 is LGHDT and CDR2 is YNNKEL in the germline V gene (reference sequence). The V and J ends lost 2 bases and 5 bases, in that order; junction bases with no gene match: 12. For the CDR3, the DNA is TGTGCCAGCAGCCAACTTTTGGGGGGGAGAGGGCACAATGAGCAGTTCTTC. Translation gives CASSQLLGGRGHNEQFF.